This T cell receptor (beta chain) originates from a study of T cells in Graves' hyperthyroidism and ophthalmopathy. Germline V gives CDR1 MDHEN, CDR2 SYDVKM. CDR3 length: 15 residues. V was cut by 3 bases and J by 0 bases, with 9 bases left in between. Study-wide findings and caveats: From stable hyperthyroidism, ophthalmopathy was set apart by a 13 V-J model.

Researchers amplified the TCR beta CDR3 regions from RNA transcripts. TCR CDR3 underwent first-round RT-PCR with the HTBI primer set. From the multiplex PCR reads, TCRdb called clonotypes with MiXCR, one entry per CDR3 protein. The sample has some 510,000 distinct CDR3 sequences; around 21% are singletons. This clonotype was observed at least ten times. The antigen remains unidentified. The specimen was blood. The TCR originated in a young man with Graves' hyperthyroidism. The chain links TRBV28 to TRBJ1-5; D remains ambiguous. The CDR3 region has the DNA TGTGCCAGCAGTTTTGTCAGCAGTAGCAATCAGCCCCAGCATTTT. It encodes CASSFVSSSNQPQHF.